This T cell receptor (beta chain) was sequenced during a study of blood T cell repertoires in COVID-19 (TCRdb year 2020). Study-level background: Samples covering the acute and convalescent phases of COVID-19 were provided by collaborators in the United States, Italy and Spain. The material from the prospective study consisted of cDNA or gDNA derived from T cells, B-cell-depleted T cells, or PBMCs. The dataset comprised deeply sampled blood TCRbeta repertoires from subjects exposed to, actively infected with, or recovered from COVID-19. The repertoires were made available in a free public database intended to serve as a resource for research on the immune response to SARS-CoV-2. The samples were drawn from two sources: the first 160 participants of the ongoing ImmuneRACE study, and 1,000 to 1,500 subjects contributed by 6 global collaborators. A de-identified subject ID, COVID-19 status, age in years and sex were almost always included in the sample metadata. Where HLA class I and class II types were available, the types were taken from metadata supplied by the sample provider, not from assay-based typing.

Each collaborating institution followed its own protocols to collect whole blood in K2EDTA tubes. For TCRbeta analysis, collaborator samples were shipped as frozen whole blood, as isolated PBMCs, or as DNA extracted from either sample type. The paper as a whole reports these results and caveats: How much clinical and demographic metadata was included differed by source and by participant, and the metadata was provided uncurated.

The immunoSEQ Assay, a bias-controlled multiplex PCR, was used to amplify TCRbeta CDR3 regions from genomic DNA. Under the source paper's analysis protocol: Nucleated cell counts per sample were estimated from amplification of reference gene primers within the assay. To quantify the absolute abundance of each unique TCRbeta CDR3 rearrangement, sequence reads were collapsed and filtered. For each sample, productive Simpson clonality was calculated as the square root of Simpson's diversity index over productive rearrangements. This immuneACCESS table, as held by TCRdb, lists in-frame sequences with V and J called but not all clones. Of the missing ones, under half trace to an unresolved V gene in checked studies; the others have no known cause. D and trimming come from the DNA, and the V and J calls and clone size come from that table. Here the sample has some 150,000 clones; approximately 85% occur a single time. The ten most abundant clones make up roughly 3.9% of the sample.

Clipping removes 6 bases from V and 0 bases from J, with 4 as the unmatched junction base count. Counted from cysteine to phenylalanine, this CDR3 has 15 amino acids. The DNA shown is the 45-base CDR3, in frame from base 1. CDR1 and CDR2 (SNHLY, FYNNEI) derive from the germline V gene. This clone was detected once. What this receptor recognizes is not known. There are no base qualities to consult, and no much larger clone falls within one base. The chain links TRBV2 with TRBJ2-2, with 7 central nucleotides matching TRBD2. This clonotype was sampled from a woman over 75 with acute or convalescent COVID-19. Sequenced: peripheral blood. In nucleotide form, the sequence is TGTGCCAGCAGCCTGGGAGGGGCGAACACCGGGGAGCTGTTTTTT. The encoded protein is CASSLGGANTGELFF.